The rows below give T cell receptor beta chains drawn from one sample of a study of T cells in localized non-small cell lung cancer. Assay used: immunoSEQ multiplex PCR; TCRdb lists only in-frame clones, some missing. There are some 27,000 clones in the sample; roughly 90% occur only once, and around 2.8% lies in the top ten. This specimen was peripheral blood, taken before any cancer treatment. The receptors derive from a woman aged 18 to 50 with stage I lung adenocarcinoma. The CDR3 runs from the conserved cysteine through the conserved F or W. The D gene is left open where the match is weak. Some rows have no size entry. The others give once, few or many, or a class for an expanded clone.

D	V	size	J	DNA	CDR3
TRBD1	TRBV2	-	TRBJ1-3	TGTGCCAGCAGTGGGACAGGGGGTAGAAACACCATATATTTT	CASSGTGGRNTIYF
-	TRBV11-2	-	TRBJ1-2	TGTGCCAGCAGGACCCTGACATCGAACTATGGCTACACCTTC	CASRTLTSNYGYTF
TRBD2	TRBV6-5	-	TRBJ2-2	TGTGCCAGCAGTTGGGGACTACTAAACACCGGGGAGCTGTTTTTT	CASSWGLLNTGELFF
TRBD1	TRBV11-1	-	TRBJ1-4	TGTGCCAGCAGTCCTACGGGACAGAGAAGAGAAAAACTGTTTTTT	CASSPTGQRREKLFF
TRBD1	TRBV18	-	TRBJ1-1	TGTGCCAGCTCAGTTCCGACAGGGATGAACACTGAAGCTTTCTTT	CASSVPTGMNTEAFF
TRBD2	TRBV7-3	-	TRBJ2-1	TGTGCCAGCAGCTTACCTGGAGCGGGAGCCGGCAATGAGCAGTTCTTC	CASSLPGAGAGNEQFF
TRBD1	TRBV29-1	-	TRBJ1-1	TGCAGCGTTGAAAGGGACAGCTTCACTGAAGCTTTCTTT	CSVERDSFTEAFF
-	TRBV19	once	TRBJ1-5	TGTGCCAGTAGTTGGGACCGAAAGTCCAATCAGCCCCAGCATTTT	CASSWDRKSNQPQHF
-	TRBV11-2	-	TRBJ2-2	TGTGCCAGCAGCCAGAGTGGCTACAACACCGGGGAGCTGTTTTTT	CASSQSGYNTGELFF
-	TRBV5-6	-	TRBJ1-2	TGTGCCAGCAGCTTGGGGGGGTACAGGATGGGCTACACCTTC	CASSLGGYRMGYTF
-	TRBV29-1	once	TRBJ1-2	TGCAGCGTTGGGCGGGACGTTCCTGGCTACACCTTC	CSVGRDVPGYTF
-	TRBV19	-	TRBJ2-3	TGTGCCAGTAGAAGCGACAACACAGATACGCAGTATTTT	CASRSDNTDTQYF
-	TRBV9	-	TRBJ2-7	TGTGCCAGCAGCCCCCACGAGCGGGCGAGCTCCTACGAGCAGTACTTC	CASSPHERASSYEQYF
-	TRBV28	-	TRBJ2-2	TGTGCCAGCAGTTTGACGTCGGGATACAACACCGGGGAGCTGTTTTTT	CASSLTSGYNTGELFF
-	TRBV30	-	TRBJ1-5	TGTGCCTGGAGTCCCGGACCTAATCAGCCCCAGCATTTT	CAWSPGPNQPQHF
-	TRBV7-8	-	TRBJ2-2	TGTGCCAGCAGCTTAGGGGGGTTTGAGGGGCGTATCCCCTTTACCGGGGAGCTGTTTTTT	CASSLGGFEGRIPFTGELFF
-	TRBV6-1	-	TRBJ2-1	TGTGCCAGCAGTGAATCTGGCGGTTTCTACAATGAGCAGTTCTTC	CASSESGGFYNEQFF
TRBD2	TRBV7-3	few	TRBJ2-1	TGTGCCAGCAGCTTAAAGCTAGCGGGAGTAAGTGAGCAGTTCTTC	CASSLKLAGVSEQFF
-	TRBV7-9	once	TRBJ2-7	TGTGCCAGCAGCTTGGCTGTTGCGTCCTACGAGCAGTACTTC	CASSLAVASYEQYF
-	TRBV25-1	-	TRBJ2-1	TGTGCCAGCAGTGATGAACTACCAGGCAATGAGCAGTTCTTC	CASSDELPGNEQFF
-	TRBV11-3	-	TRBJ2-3	TGTGCCAGCAGACTATCGAATCCAGATACGCAGTATTTT	CASRLSNPDTQYF
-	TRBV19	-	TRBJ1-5	TGTGCCAGTACCCCGACAGATTATAGCAATCAGCCCCAGCATTTT	CASTPTDYSNQPQHF
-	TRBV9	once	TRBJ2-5	TGTGCCAGCAGCGTAGATAAGGGGTCGAAAGAGACCCAGTACTTC	CASSVDKGSKETQYF
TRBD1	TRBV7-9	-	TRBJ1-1	TGTGCCAGCAGCTTCGGGGACAGGAGGATAAGTGAAGCTTTCTTT	CASSFGDRRISEAFF
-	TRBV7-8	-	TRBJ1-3	TGTGCCAGCAGCCCCTACAGAATTCTAGGAGGAAACACCATATATTTT	CASSPYRILGGNTIYF
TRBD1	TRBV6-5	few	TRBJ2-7	TGTGCCAGCAGTTACGACAGGGCCTACGAGCAGTACTTC	CASSYDRAYEQYF
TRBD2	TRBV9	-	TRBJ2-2	TGTGCCAGCAGCGTAGTACTAGCGGGAACCGGGGAGCTGTTTTTT	CASSVVLAGTGELFF
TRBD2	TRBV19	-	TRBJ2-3	TGTGCCAGAGGGGATACGACTAGCGGGTTAGCAGATACGCAGTATTTT	CARGDTTSGLADTQYF
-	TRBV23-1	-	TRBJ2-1	TGCGCCAGCAGTCAATGGGAGGTCGCCTACAATGAGCAGTTCTTC	CASSQWEVAYNEQFF
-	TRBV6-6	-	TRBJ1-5	TGTGCCACCCGAGGAACGGGGGCGAATCAGCCCCAGCATTTT	CATRGTGANQPQHF
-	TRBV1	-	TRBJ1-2	TGCACCAGCAGCCAAGAGGTACAGGGGCTCCTCCTCTATGGCTACACCTTC	CTSSQEVQGLLLYGYTF
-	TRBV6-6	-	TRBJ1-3	TGTGCCAGCAGTGACGGGAGCTCTGGAAACACCATATATTTT	CASSDGSSGNTIYF
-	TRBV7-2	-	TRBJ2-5	TGTGCCAGCAGCTTTGTCCCCGACCCAGAGACCCAGTACTTC	CASSFVPDPETQYF
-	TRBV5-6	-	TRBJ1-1	TGTGCCAGCAGCTACCTAGGGCTCACTGAAGCTTTCTTT	CASSYLGLTEAFF
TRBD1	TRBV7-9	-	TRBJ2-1	TGTGCCAGCAGCCCCCGACAGGGAGAAAGCTCCTACAATGAGCAGTTCTTC	CASSPRQGESSYNEQFF
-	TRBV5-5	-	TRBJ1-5	TGTGCCAGCAGCTTTGGTGGGAAGCAGCCCCAGCATTTT	CASSFGGKQPQHF
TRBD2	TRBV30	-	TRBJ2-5	TGTGCAACACCAGCGGGACGTGGGGAGACCCAGTACTTC	CATPAGRGETQYF
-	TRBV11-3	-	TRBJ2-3	TGTGCCAGCAGCCTAGGGGGAGGGAGCACAGATACGCAGTATTTT	CASSLGGGSTDTQYF
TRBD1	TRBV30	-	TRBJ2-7	TGTGCCTGGAGTCGCCCGGACAGGGCATTGGAGCAGTACTTC	CAWSRPDRALEQYF
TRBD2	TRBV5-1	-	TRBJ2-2	TGCGCCAGCTCCCCCCAGCGGGAGCTCACCGGGGAGCTGTTTTTT	CASSPQRELTGELFF
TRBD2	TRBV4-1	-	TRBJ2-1	TGCGCCAGCAGCCAAGACTCCTTAACAACTAGCGTGAATGGGAATGAGCAGTTCTTC	CASSQDSLTTSVNGNEQFF
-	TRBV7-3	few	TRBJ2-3	TGTGCCAGCAGCTTAAGAGTGGCAGATACGCAGTATTTT	CASSLRVADTQYF
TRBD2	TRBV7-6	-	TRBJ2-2	TGTGCCAGCAGCCTAGGGTGGCGGGGGACCACCGGGGAGCTGTTTTTT	CASSLGWRGTTGELFF
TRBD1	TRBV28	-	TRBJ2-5	TGTGCCAGCAGCCGCCGGGACAGCCGAGAGACCCAGTACTTC	CASSRRDSRETQYF
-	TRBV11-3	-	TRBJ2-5	TGTGCCAGCAGCCCTACCCGGGGCGCGACCCAGTACTTC	CASSPTRGATQYF
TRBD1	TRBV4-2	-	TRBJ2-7	TGTGCCAGCAGCCCGCCCTCCGGACAGGGGAACCACGAGCAGTACTTC	CASSPPSGQGNHEQYF
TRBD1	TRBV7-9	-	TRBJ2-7	TGTGCCAGCAGCACGGGACAGGGGCTATACGAGCAGTACTTC	CASSTGQGLYEQYF
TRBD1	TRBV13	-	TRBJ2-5	TGTGCCAGCAGCCGGACAGGCCGGGTCGAGGCCCAGTACTTC	CASSRTGRVEAQYF
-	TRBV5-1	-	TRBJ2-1	TGCGCCAGCAGATTCGATACGTCTGAGCAGTTCTTC	CASRFDTSEQFF
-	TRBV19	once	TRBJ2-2	TGTGCCAGTAATCCCGGGAGTCGACTGGGGCAGCTGTTTTTT	CASNPGSRLGQLFF
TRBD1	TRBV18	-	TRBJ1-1	TGTGCCAGCTCACCCCTGACAGGGGAGACTGAAGCTTTCTTT	CASSPLTGETEAFF